This entry is about one T cell receptor (beta chain). The target antigen is unknown. The data stem from a study of T-cell reconstitution after alpha-beta-depleted transplantation in children. Study results and caveats: After one year, T-cell counts and TCRbeta diversity mostly came from new T cells. Recipient T cells and thymic progenitors that survived were the source of the high TCRbeta diversity seen at day 60 in some patients.

Germline CDR1 and CDR2: MNHNS and SASEGT. The CDR3 is 16 residues long. Trimming cost V 7 bases and J 0 bases; bases outside gene matches: 6. Library preparation (for TCRbeta) was performed with unique molecular identifiers. TCRdb reprocessed the PCR reads via MiXCR and lists one record per CDR3 protein. In the table there are 300,000 to 400,000 distinct CDR3 sequences, roughly 25% of which are singletons. This sequence was found in a male patient younger than 18 who had a stem cell transplant for acute lymphoblastic leukemia, so the T cells may come from the graft donor. The chain uses TRBV6-1 and TRBJ2-1, with 10 bases that match TRBD2. The specimen was PBMCs, mostly from graft donor cells, collected 180 days after TCRalphabeta/CD19-depleted stem cell transplant. CDR3 in amino acids: CASTLLAGSSYNEQFF. DNA for the CDR3: TGTGCCAGCACCCTACTAGCGGGAAGCTCCTACAATGAGCAGTTCTTC.